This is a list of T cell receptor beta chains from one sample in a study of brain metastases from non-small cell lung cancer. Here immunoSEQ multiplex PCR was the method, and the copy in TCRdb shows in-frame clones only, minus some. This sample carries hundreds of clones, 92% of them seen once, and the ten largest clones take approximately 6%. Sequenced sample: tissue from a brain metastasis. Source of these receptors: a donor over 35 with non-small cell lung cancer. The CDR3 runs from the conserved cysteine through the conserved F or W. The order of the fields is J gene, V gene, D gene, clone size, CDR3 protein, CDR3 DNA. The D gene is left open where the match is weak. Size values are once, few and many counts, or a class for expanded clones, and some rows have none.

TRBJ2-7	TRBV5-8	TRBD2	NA	CASSPGGSPYEQYF	TGTGCCAGCAGCCCGGGGGGTAGCCCCTACGAGCAGTACTTC
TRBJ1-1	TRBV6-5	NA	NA	CASSYSERNTEAFF	TGTGCCAGCAGTTACTCGGAAAGGAACACTGAAGCTTTCTTT
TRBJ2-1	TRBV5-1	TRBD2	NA	CASSPGGGGLSYNEQFF	TGCGCCAGCAGCCCCGGCGGCGGGGGTCTCTCCTACAATGAGCAGTTCTTC
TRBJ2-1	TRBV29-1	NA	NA	CSVVRTNNNEQFF	TGCAGCGTTGTAAGGACAAATAACAATGAGCAGTTCTTC
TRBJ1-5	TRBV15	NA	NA	CATSSHRANQPQHF	TGTGCCACCAGCTCCCACAGGGCGAATCAGCCCCAGCATTTT
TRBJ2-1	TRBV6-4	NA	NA	CASSLNLREEQFF	TGTGCCAGCAGCCTGAACCTACGGGAAGAGCAGTTCTTC
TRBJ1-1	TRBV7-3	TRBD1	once	CASSIQGGTEAFF	TGTGCCAGCAGCATACAGGGGGGCACTGAAGCTTTCTTT
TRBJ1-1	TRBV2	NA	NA	CAREEDNSPQAFF	TGTGCCAGAGAGGAAGACAACTCCCCGCAAGCTTTCTTT
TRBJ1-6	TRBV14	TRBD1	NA	CASSQVPPGQTSSYNSPLHF	TGTGCCAGCAGCCAAGTGCCTCCGGGACAGACAAGCTCCTATAATTCACCCCTCCACTTT
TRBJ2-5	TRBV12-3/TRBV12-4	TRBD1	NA	CASSPGTEETQYF	TGTGCCAGCAGTCCGGGGACAGAAGAGACCCAGTACTTC
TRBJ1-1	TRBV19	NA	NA	CATYRTGKAFF	TGTGCCACTTACCGTACAGGTAAAGCTTTCTTT
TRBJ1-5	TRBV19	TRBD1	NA	CASRGRGQGYQPQHF	TGTGCCAGTAGGGGACGGGGACAGGGCTATCAGCCCCAGCATTTT
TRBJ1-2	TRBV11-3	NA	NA	CASSFGPYTF	TGTGCCAGCAGCTTCGGCCCTTACACCTTC
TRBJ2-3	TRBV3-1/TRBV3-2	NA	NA	CASSTRFPMQDTQYF	TGTGCCAGCAGCACACGTTTTCCCATGCAAGATACGCAGTATTTT
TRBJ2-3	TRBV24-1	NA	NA	CATSDFRGVDGTDTQYF	TGTGCCACCAGTGATTTCAGAGGAGTAGATGGCACAGATACGCAGTATTTT
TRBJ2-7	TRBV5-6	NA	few	CASSLDDGAYEQYF	TGTGCCAGCAGCCTTGATGACGGGGCCTACGAGCAGTACTTC
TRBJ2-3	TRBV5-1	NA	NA	CASSLERDTDTQYF	TGCGCCAGCAGCTTGGAGAGGGACACAGATACGCAGTATTTT